The T cell receptor (beta chain) described here comes from a study of beta chain features in type 1 diabetes. Study-wide points: Any HLA type influence on TCRB rearrangement was left unresolved here. Within the patient group, naive, central memory and Treg TCRB repertoires appeared more similar to each other than within healthy donors.

Purity of each sorted population was above 95%. Germline V lookup: CDR1 MGHRA, CDR2 YSYEKL. With 2 bases clipped from V and 6 bases from J, the junction kept 9 bases outside the gene matches. The length of the CDR3 is 17 residues. As for this clone: Its antigen is unidentified.

Of the isolated RNA, all was reverse transcribed, and so the sequenced material was expressed TCRB transcripts. Data came from immunoSEQ multiplex PCR; TCRdb stores just in-frame clones and leaves some out. The sample lists 350,000 to 400,000 clones, around 16% occurring once. The rearrangement links TRBV4-1 to TRBJ2-1, with 11 nucleotides matching TRBD2. This sequence was found in a woman between 18 and 29 years old in good health. Sequencing was performed on naive CD4+ T cells from blood. Here the CDR3 reads CASSQQTTSGRFNEQFF. CDR3 bases: TGCGCCAGCAGCCAACAAACCACTAGCGGGAGATTCAATGAGCAGTTCTTC.